This T cell receptor beta chain was observed in a study of T cells in Graves' hyperthyroidism and ophthalmopathy. General observations from the study: Separation of ophthalmopathy from stable hyperthyroidism was achieved by a 13 V-J model. The model predicted ophthalmopathy a median around 6 months before onset. The blood repertoire included most of the expanded thyroid clonotypes above 0.001.

Germline CDR1 and CDR2: DFQATT and SNEGSKA (reference sequence). V shed 3 bases and J shed 3 bases, with 8 bases lying between them. The CDR3 has 12 amino acids. Using RNA transcripts as the source, TCR beta CDR3 regions were amplified. During a first-round RT-PCR of the TCR CDR3, the HTBI primer set was used. MiXCR, run by TCRdb on the multiplex PCR reads, gives a single entry per CDR3 protein. The data show hundreds of thousands of distinct CDR3 sequences, approximately 15% seen once. PBMCs were sourced from less than 12 ml fresh peripheral blood. This clonotype was found a few times. The antigen is unknown.

The V gene is TRBV20-1, the J gene TRBJ1-2; D unresolved. This TCR came from a man younger than 35 with Graves' ophthalmopathy. What was sequenced was blood. For the CDR3, the DNA is TGCAGTGCTAGTCCTTCCTACTATGGCTACACCTTC. It encodes CSASPSYYGYTF.